One and the same sample provided the 17 T cell receptor beta chains below, sequenced in a study of cytomegalovirus exposure and HLA in healthy donors. Sequencing was performed with immunoSEQ multiplex PCR; in TCRdb, only in-frame clones are kept and a portion is missing. The data show approximately 97,000 clones, roughly 95% seen once. Sequenced input: PBMCs. The receptor set was obtained from a woman in her late teens or twenties in good health and CMV-seronegative.

The chain links TRBV7-6 to TRBJ2-3, with D unclear. The germline gives CDR1 SGHVS, CDR2 FNYEAQ. Trimming took 6 bases from V and 0 from J, leaving 13 bases between them. The CDR3 covers 15 residues. CDR3 region: CASRKFEASTDTQYF. CDR3 DNA: TGTGCCAGCAGAAAATTTGAAGCGAGCACAGATACGCAGTATTTT.

This sequence joins TRBV5-8 and TRBJ2-5, with TRBD1 as a possible D gene (6 bases). Between the trimmed V and J ends, which lost 5 bases and 2 bases, there was a span of 7 bases. This CDR3 region has 12 residues. Germline loops: CDR1 SGHTS, CDR2 YDEGEE. The CDR3 reads CASRTGQETQYF. Here the CDR3 DNA reads TGTGCCAGCAGGACAGGTCAAGAGACCCAGTACTTC.

This clone was detected a few times. V usage is TRBV6-4 and J usage is TRBJ2-2; 9 bases agree with TRBD1. With 4 bases clipped from V and 3 bases from J, the junction kept 3 bases outside the gene matches. CDR1 is MRHNA and CDR2 is SNTAGT in the germline V gene. The CDR3 has 15 amino acids. CDR3 protein: CASSGRDRDTGELFF. CDR3 nucleotides: TGTGCCAGCAGTGGACGGGACAGGGACACCGGGGAGCTGTTTTTT.

The chain links TRBV9 to TRBJ1-2; 7 bases are a match to TRBD1. This CDR3 has 14 amino acids. J lost 2 bases, V lost 3 bases, and 4 bases had no gene match. Per the germline V gene, CDR1 is SGDLS and CDR2 is YYNGEE. The CDR3 bases are TGTGCCAGCAGCGCCACGGACAGGAACTATGGCTACACCTTC. Its protein is CASSATDRNYGYTF.

This chain uses TRBV6-1 with TRBJ1-2, with D possibly TRBD1 on 6 matching bases. V was cut by 2 bases and J by 4 bases, with 23 bases left in between. The CDR3 length is 18 residues. CDR1 and CDR2 (germline): MNHNS, SASEGT. The CDR3 protein is CASSEMGTSGGQTYGYTF. The DNA of the CDR3 is TGTGCCAGCAGTGAAATGGGAACAAGTGGAGGACAGACCTATGGCTACACCTTC.

The rearrangement joins TRBV11-2 to TRBJ1-2; the D gene is possibly TRBD1 (6 bases). Germline values: CDR1 SGHAT, CDR2 FQNNGV. Trimming removed 2 bases at V and 7 bases at J, with 17 bases between. The CDR3 length is 15 residues. CDR3 bases: TGTGCCAGCAGCTTACCTTCGGGGGGGCGCGGTGGCTACACCTTC. Its translation: CASSLPSGGRGGYTF.

V usage is TRBV7-9 and J usage is TRBJ2-1; 8 bases are shared with TRBD2. The V gene end was trimmed by 5 bases and the J gene end by 8 bases; junction bases not matched to a gene: 14. Germline lookup yields CDR1 SEHNR and CDR2 FQNEAQ (reference sequence). This CDR3 contains 16 residues. The CDR3 DNA is TGTGCCAGCAGCCCCCTTATCGGGAGGGCCGGGGATGAGCAGTTCTTC. Amino acid sequence: CASSPLIGRAGDEQFF.

The CDR3 coding sequence is TGCGCCAGCAGCTTGGCCCGGGATTATGGAAACACCATATATTTT. Translated, it gives CASSLARDYGNTIYF. V and J are TRBV5-1 and TRBJ1-3; the D is unclear. V was pared by 0 bases and J by 3 bases, with 10 bases between. Germline V gives CDR1 SGHRS, CDR2 YFSETQ. CDR3 size: 15 residues.

The J gene is TRBJ1-3, the V gene TRBV10-3, with D uncertain. The length of the CDR3 is 15 residues. Germline values: CDR1 ENHRY, CDR2 SYGVKD. The V gene lost 2 bases and the J gene lost 4 bases, with 12 bases spanning the gap. The DNA of the CDR3 is TGTGCCATCAGTGAGGAAGCGGGAGTAGGAAACACCATATATTTT. Protein sequence: CAISEEAGVGNTIYF.

This chain connects TRBV7-6 to TRBJ2-1; tentatively, D is TRBD2 (6 bases). Germline lookup yields CDR1 SGHVS and CDR2 FNYEAQ. Trimming took off 2 bases at V and 6 bases at J, with 17 bases between the two ends. The CDR3 contains 16 residues. The CDR3 DNA reads TGTGCCAGCAGCTTATATATAGCGGAGAGGAGCAATGAGCAGTTCTTC. Translated, it gives CASSLYIAERSNEQFF.

The chain carries TRBV15 and TRBJ2-7; 15 bases are shared with TRBD2. Germline loops: CDR1 LNHNV, CDR2 YYDKDF (reference sequence). Trimming cost V 3 bases and J 4 bases; bases outside gene matches: 7. The CDR3 consists of 17 residues. CDR3 amino acids: CATSRGLAGGRGYEQYF. The CDR3, as DNA: TGTGCCACCAGCAGGGGACTAGCGGGGGGCCGGGGGTACGAGCAGTACTTC.

The CDR3, as DNA: TGTGCCAGCAGTTTAGGGTTCTATCGGGAAGTGGTATACAATGAGCAGTTCTTC. The encoded protein is CASSLGFYREVVYNEQFF. This chain links TRBV27 with TRBJ2-1; maybe TRBD2 (5 bases). Per germline, CDR1 MNHEY and CDR2 SMNVEV (reference sequence). The CDR3 loop spans 18 amino acids. V gave up 2 bases and J gave up 4 bases, with 21 bases separating them.

The V gene is TRBV10-1, the J gene TRBJ1-1; 9 nucleotides match TRBD1. The CDR3 spans 15 residues. V shed 7 bases, J shed 4 bases, and the junction held 10 bases outside the gene matches. CDR1 and CDR2 from the germline V gene are WNHNN and SYGVQD (reference sequence). The CDR3 loop is CASILLGQGATEAFF. The CDR3 DNA follows: TGCGCCAGCATCCTCCTGGGACAGGGCGCCACTGAAGCTTTCTTT.

The rearrangement joins TRBV19 to TRBJ2-1, with 11 nucleotides matching TRBD2. The V gene end was trimmed by 3 bases and the J gene end by 1 base; junction bases not matched to a gene: 14. The CDR3 contains 20 residues. Germline V lookup: CDR1 LNHDA, CDR2 SQIVND (reference sequence). The CDR3 bases are TGTGCCAGTAGTATCCCGGGGACTAGCGGATTTTCTCTATCCTACAATGAGCAGTTCTTC. Protein product: CASSIPGTSGFSLSYNEQFF.

This clone has just one count. The chain couples TRBV7-9 to TRBJ2-3; no reliable D call. The CDR3 runs 15 residues. Germline assignment: CDR1 SEHNR and CDR2 FQNEAQ (reference sequence). V lost 1 base and J lost 1, with 9 bases in between. The CDR3 region is CASSLVRTRTDTQYF. CDR3 nucleotides: TGTGCCAGCAGCTTAGTCAGAACCCGCACAGATACGCAGTATTTT. The full variable domain, its missing parts supplied by reference TRBV7-9 and TRBJ2-3, is DTGVSQNPRHKITKRGQNVTFRCDPISEHNRLYWYRQTLGQGPEFLTYFQNEAQLEKSRLLSDRFSAERPKGSFSTLEIQRTEQGDSAMYLCASSLVRTRTDTQYFGPGTRLTVL.

The chain has TRBV29-1 and TRBJ1-1, with D uncertain. The CDR3 covers 12 residues. Trimming took off 6 bases at V and 1 base at J, with 9 bases between the two ends. Germline V lookup: CDR1 SQVTM, CDR2 ANQGSEA. The CDR3: CSVITENTEAFF. The CDR3 region has the DNA TGCAGCGTCATTACAGAGAACACTGAAGCTTTCTTT.

V and J are TRBV4-3 and TRBJ1-1; 9 bases fit TRBD1. V was pared by 8 bases and J by 6 bases, with 13 bases of the junction left unmatched. The CDR3 has 15 residues. CDR1 and CDR2 (germline): LGHNA, YSLEER. CDR3 residues: CASQVGTGQGAEAFF. CDR3 in DNA: TGCGCCAGCCAGGTCGGGACAGGGCAAGGGGCTGAAGCTTTCTTT.